Included here is one T cell receptor beta chain sequence, with context. Libraries were prepared by immunoSEQ multiplex PCR; TCRdb keeps only in-frame clonotypes and omits some of them. The sample includes some 70,000 clones, about 90% of them seen just once. These data belong to a study of technical replicates of blood from several donors. This sequence originates from a human donor in good health. Sequencing was performed on T cells isolated from PBMCs.

The CDR3 nucleotides read TGTGCCAGCAGTAATCTTCCCGGCGGGGAGCTGTTTTTT. This sequence encodes CASSNLPGGELFF. This chain links TRBV27 with TRBJ2-2; D call uncertain. Germline values: CDR1 MNHEY, CDR2 SMNVEV (reference sequence). Trimming shortened V by 5 bases and J by 7 bases, and 11 bases separated the two germline ends. The CDR3 has 13 residues.